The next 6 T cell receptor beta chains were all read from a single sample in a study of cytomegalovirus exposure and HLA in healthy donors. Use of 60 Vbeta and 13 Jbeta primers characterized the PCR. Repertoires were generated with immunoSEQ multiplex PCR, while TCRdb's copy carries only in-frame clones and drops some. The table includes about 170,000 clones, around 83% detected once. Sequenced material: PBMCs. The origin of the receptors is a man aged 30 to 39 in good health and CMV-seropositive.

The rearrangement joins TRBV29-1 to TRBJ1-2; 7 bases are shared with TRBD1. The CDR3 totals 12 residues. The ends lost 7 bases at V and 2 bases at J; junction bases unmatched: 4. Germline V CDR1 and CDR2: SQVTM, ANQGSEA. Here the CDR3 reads CSGGTANYGYTF. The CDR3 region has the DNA TGCAGCGGAGGGACAGCAAACTATGGCTACACCTTC. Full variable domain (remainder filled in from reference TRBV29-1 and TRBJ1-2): SAVISQKPSRDICQRGTSLTIQCQVDSQVTMMFWYRQQPGQSLTLIATANQGSEATYESGFVIDKFPISRPNLTFSTLTVSNMSPEDSSIYLCSGGTANYGYTFGSGTRLTVV.

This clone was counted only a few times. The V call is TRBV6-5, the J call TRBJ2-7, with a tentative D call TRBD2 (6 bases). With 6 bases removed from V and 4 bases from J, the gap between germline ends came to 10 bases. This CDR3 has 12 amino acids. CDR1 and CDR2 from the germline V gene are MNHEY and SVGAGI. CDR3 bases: TGTGCCAGCAGCCTCGGAGGGTACGAGCAGTACTTC. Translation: CASSLGGYEQYF.

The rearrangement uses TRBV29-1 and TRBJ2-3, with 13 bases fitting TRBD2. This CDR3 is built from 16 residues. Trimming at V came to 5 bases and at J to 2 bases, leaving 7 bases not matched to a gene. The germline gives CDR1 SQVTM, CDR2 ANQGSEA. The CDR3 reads CSVPGLAGRPTDTQYF. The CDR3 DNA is TGCAGCGTTCCGGGACTAGCGGGACGACCCACAGATACGCAGTATTTT.

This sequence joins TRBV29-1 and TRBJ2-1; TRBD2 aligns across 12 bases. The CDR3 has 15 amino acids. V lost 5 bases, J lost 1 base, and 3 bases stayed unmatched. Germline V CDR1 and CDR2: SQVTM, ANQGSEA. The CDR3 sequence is CSVSGTSGSYNEQFF. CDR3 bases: TGCAGCGTTTCCGGGACTAGCGGGTCCTACAATGAGCAGTTCTTC.

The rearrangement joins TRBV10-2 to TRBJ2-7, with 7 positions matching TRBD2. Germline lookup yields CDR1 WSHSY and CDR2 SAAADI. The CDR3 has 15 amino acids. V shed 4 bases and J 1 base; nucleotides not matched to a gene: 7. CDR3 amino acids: CASSVSGGASYEQYF. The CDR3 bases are TGCGCCAGCAGTGTTTCGGGAGGAGCGTCCTACGAGCAGTACTTC.

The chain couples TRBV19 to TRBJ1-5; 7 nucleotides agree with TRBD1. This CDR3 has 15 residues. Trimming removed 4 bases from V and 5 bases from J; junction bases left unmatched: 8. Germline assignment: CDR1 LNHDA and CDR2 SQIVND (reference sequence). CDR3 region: CASSTSTGRDQPQHF. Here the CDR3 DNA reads TGTGCCAGTAGTACGTCGACAGGGCGCGATCAGCCCCAGCATTTT. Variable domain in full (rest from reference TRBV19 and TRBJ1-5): DGGITQSPKYLFRKEGQNVTLSCEQNLNHDAMYWYRQDPGQGLRLIYYSQIVNDFQKGDIAEGYSVSREKKESFPLTVTSAQKNPTAFYLCASSTSTGRDQPQHFGDGTRLSIL.